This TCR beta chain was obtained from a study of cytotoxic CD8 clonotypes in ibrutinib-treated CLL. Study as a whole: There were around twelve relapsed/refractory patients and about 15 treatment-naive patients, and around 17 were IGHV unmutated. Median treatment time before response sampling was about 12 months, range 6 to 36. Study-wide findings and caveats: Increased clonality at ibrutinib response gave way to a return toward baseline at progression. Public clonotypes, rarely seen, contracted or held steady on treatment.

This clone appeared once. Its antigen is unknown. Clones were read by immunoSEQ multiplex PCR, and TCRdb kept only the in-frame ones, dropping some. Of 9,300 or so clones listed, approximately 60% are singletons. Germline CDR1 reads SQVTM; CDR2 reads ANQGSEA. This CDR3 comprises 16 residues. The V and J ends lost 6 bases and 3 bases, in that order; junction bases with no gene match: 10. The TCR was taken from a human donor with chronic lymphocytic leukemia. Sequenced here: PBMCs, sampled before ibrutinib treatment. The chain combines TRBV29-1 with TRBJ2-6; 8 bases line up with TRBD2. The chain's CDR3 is CSVVSGEGHGANVLTF. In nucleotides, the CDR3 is TGCAGCGTAGTTAGCGGGGAGGGTCATGGGGCCAACGTCCTGACTTTC.